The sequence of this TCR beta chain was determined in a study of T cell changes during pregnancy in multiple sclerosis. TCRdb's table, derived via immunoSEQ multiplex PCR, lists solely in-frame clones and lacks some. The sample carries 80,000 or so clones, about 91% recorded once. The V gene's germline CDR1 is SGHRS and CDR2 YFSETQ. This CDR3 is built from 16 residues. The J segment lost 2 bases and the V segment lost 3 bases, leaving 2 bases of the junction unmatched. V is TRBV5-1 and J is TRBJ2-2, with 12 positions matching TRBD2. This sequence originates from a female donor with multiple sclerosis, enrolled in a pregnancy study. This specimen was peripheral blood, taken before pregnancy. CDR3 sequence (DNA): TGCGCCAGCAGCTCTAGCGGGGGGGCAAACACCGGGGAGCTGTTTTTT. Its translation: CASSSSGGANTGELFF.